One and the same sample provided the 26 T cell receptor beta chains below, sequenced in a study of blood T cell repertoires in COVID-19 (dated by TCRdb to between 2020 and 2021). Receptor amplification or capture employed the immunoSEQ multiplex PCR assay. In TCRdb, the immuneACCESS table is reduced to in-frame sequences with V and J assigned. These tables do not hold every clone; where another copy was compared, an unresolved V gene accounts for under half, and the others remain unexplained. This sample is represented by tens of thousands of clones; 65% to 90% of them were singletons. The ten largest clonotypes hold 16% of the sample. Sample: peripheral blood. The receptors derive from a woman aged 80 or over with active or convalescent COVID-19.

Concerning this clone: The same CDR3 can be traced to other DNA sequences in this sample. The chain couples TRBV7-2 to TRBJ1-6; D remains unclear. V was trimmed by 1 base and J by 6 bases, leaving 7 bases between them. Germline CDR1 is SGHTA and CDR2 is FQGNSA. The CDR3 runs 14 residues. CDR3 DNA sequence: TGTGCCAGCAGCTTAGGTGGGCTTAATTCACCCCTCCACTTT. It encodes CASSLGGLNSPLHF. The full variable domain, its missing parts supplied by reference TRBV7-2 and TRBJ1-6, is GAGVSQSPSNKVTEKGKDVELRCDPISGHTALYWYRQSLGQGLEFLIYFQGNSAPDKSGLPSDRFSAERTGGSVSTLTIQRTQQEDSAVYLCASSLGGLNSPLHFGNGTRLTVT.

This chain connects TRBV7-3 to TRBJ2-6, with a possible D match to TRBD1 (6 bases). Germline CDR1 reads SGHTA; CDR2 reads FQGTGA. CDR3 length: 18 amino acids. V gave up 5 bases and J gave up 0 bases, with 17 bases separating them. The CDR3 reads CASSMAGTTSSGANVLTF. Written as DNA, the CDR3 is TGTGCCAGCAGCATGGCCGGGACAACCAGCTCTGGGGCCAACGTCCTGACTTTC.

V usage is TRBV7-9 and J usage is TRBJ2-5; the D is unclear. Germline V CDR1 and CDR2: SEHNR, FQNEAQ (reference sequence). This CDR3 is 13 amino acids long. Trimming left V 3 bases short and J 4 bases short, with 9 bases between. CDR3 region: CASSLFLAETQYF. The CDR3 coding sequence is TGTGCCAGCAGCTTGTTCCTGGCAGAGACCCAGTACTTC.

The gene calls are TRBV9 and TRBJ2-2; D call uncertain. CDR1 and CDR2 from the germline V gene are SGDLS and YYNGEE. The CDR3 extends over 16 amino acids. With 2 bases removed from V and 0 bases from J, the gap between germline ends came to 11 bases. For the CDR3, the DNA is TGTGCCAGCAGCGTCAGAGTCAGCGCGAACACCGGGGAGCTGTTTTTT. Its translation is CASSVRVSANTGELFF.

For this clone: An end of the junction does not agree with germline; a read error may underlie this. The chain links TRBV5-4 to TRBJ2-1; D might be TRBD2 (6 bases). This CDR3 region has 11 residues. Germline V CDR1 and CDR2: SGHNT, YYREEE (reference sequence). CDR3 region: CASSSLRDSLF. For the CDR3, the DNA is TGTGCCAGCAGCTCCCTCCGGGACTCCCTCTTC. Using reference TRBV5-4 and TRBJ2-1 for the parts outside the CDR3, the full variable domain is ETGVTQSPTHLIKTRGQQVTLRCSSQSGHNTVSWYQQALGQGPQFIFQYYREEENGRGNFPPRFSGLQFPNYSSELNVNALELDDSALYLCASSSLRDSLFGPGTRLTVL.

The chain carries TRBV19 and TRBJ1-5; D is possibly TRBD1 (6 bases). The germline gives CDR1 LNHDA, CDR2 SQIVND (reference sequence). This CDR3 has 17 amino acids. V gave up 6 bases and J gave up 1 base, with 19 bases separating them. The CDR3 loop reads CASSRAVGGGSNQPQHF. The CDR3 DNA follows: TGTGCCAGTAGCCGAGCGGTGGGAGGGGGGAGCAATCAGCCCCAGCATTTT.

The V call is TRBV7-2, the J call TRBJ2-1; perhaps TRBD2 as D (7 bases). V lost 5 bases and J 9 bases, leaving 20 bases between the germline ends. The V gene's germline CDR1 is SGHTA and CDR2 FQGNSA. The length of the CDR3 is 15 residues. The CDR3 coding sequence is TGTGCCAGCAGCCCTCAGGGGCGGGGGCGAAGTGAGCAGTTCTTC. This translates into CASSPQGRGRSEQFF. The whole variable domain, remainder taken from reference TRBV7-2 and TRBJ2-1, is GAGVSQSPSNKVTEKGKDVELRCDPISGHTALYWYRQSLGQGLEFLIYFQGNSAPDKSGLPSDRFSAERTGGSVSTLTIQRTQQEDSAVYLCASSPQGRGRSEQFFGPGTRLTVL.

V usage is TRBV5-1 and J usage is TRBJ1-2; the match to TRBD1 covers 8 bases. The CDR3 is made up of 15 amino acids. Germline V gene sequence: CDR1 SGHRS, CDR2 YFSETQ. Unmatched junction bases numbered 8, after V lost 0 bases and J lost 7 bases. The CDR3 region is CASSLAIGTGGGYTF. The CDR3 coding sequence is TGCGCCAGCAGCTTGGCGATCGGGACAGGTGGTGGCTACACCTTC.

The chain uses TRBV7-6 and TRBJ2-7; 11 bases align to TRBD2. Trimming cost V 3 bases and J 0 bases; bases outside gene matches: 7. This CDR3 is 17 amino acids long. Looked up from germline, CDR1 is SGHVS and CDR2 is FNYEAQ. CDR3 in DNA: TGTGCCAGCAGCTTGGGGACTAGCGGAACCCGCTCCTACGAGCAGTACTTC. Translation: CASSLGTSGTRSYEQYF.

Written as DNA, the CDR3 is TGTGCCAGCAGTTTCGTCGGGTTCGGGGGTAATCAGCCCCAGCATTTT. This codes for CASSFVGFGGNQPQHF. V and J are TRBV6-2 or TRBV6-3 and TRBJ1-5; a possible D gene is TRBD1 (5 bases). This CDR3 spans 16 amino acids. V lost 4 bases and J lost 4, with 17 bases in between. Germline V gives CDR1 MNHEY, CDR2 SVGEGT.

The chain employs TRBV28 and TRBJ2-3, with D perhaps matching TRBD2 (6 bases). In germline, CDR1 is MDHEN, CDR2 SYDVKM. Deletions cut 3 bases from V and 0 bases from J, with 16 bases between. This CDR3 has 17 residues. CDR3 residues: CASSFVRGGLSTDTQYF. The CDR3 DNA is TGTGCCAGCAGTTTCGTTAGGGGAGGCCTCAGCACAGATACGCAGTATTTT.

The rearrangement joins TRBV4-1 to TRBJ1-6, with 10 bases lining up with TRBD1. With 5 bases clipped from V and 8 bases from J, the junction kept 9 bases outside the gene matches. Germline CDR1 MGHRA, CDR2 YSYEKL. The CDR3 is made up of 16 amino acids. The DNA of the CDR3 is TGCGCCAGCAGCTTCCCCGGGACAGGGGTAGATTCACCCCTCCACTTT. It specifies CASSFPGTGVDSPLHF.

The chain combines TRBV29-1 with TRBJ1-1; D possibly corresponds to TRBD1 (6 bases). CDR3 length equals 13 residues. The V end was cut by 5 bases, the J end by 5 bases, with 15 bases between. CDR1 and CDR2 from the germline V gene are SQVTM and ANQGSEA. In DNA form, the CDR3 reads TGCAGCGTTCTCAGCAGGGGAGGGACTGAAGCTTTCTTT. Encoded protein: CSVLSRGGTEAFF.

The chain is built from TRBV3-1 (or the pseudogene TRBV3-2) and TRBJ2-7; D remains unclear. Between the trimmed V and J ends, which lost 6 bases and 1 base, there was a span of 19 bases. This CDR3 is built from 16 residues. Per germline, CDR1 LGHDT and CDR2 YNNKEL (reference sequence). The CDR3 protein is CASSFTLSGLSYEQYF. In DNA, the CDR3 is TGTGCCAGCAGTTTTACCCTTAGTGGGCTTTCCTACGAGCAGTACTTC.

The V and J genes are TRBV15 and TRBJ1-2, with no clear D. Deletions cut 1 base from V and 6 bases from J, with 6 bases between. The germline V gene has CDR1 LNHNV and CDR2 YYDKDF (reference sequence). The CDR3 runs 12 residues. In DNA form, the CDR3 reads TGTGCCACCAGCAGAGCCGGGAATGGCTACACCTTC. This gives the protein CATSRAGNGYTF. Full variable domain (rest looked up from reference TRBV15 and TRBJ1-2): DAMVIQNPRYQVTQFGKPVTLSCSQTLNHNVMYWYQQKSSQAPKLLFHYYDKDFNNEADTPDNFQSRRPNTSFCFLDIRSPGLGDTAMYLCATSRAGNGYTFGSGTRLTVV.

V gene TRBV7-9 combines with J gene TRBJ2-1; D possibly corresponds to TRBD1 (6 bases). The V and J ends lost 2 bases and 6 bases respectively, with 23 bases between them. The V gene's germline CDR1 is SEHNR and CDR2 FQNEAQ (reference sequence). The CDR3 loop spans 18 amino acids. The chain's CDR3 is CASSLIRDTNLRPNEQFF. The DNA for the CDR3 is TGTGCCAGCAGCTTAATACGGGACACAAACTTACGCCCCAATGAGCAGTTCTTC.

The CDR3 loop is CASRDRADGELFF. The CDR3 coding sequence is TGCGCCAGCAGGGACAGGGCGGACGGGGAGCTGTTTTTT. The chain uses TRBV5-1 and TRBJ2-2; 8 bases are shared with TRBD1. Germline loops: CDR1 SGHRS, CDR2 YFSETQ. The V segment lost 5 bases and the J segment 7 bases; nucleotides outside the gene matches: 4. This CDR3 region has 13 residues.

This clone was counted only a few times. The DNA of the CDR3 is TGTGCCAGGGCCACTCTAATCAAGGCGGACACCGGGGAGCTGTTTTTT. Protein product: CARATLIKADTGELFF. This chain connects TRBV27 to TRBJ2-2, with no clear D. The CDR3 sequence is 16 residues long. Per the germline V gene, CDR1 is MNHEY and CDR2 is SMNVEV (reference sequence). V dropped 9 bases and J dropped 3 bases, with 20 bases sitting between them.

This CDR3 is CARSFKQGGNTGELFF. CDR3 nucleotides: TGTGCCAGAAGCTTCAAACAGGGGGGAAACACCGGGGAGCTGTTTTTT. The chain combines TRBV5-3 with TRBJ2-2; 8 bases match TRBD1. TRBV5-3 is sorted into the ORF group, with uncertain function. This CDR3 contains 16 residues. The J segment lost 2 bases and the V segment lost 2 bases, leaving 5 bases of the junction unmatched.

In DNA form, the CDR3 reads TGTGCCAGCAGCCCGAGCGGGAGGGCCGGAGAGACCCAGTACTTC. Protein: CASSPSGRAGETQYF. The gene calls are TRBV7-8 and TRBJ2-5, with 10 bases identical to TRBD2. This CDR3 has 15 amino acids. V gave up 5 bases and J gave up 4 bases; unmatched junction bases: 7. CDR1 is SGHVS and CDR2 is FQNEAQ in the germline V gene.

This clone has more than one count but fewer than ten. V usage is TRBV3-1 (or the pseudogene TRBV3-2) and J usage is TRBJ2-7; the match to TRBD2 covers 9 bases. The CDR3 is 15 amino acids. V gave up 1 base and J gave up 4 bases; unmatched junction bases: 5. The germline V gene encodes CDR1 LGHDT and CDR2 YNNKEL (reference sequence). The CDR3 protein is CASSQGGSGGYEQYF. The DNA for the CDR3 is TGTGCCAGCAGCCAAGGGGGTAGCGGGGGTTACGAGCAGTACTTC.

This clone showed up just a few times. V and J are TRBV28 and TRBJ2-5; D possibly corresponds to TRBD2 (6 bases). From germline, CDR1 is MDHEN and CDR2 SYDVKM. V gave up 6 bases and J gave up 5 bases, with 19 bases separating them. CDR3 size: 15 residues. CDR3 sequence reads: CASSSFGLLGETQYF. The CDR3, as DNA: TGTGCCAGCAGCTCCTTCGGACTATTGGGGGAGACCCAGTACTTC. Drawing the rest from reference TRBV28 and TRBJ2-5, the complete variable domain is DVKVTQSSRYLVKRTGEKVFLECVQDMDHENMFWYRQDPGLGLRLIYFSYDVKMKEKGDIPEGYSVSREKKERFSLILESASTNQTSMYLCASSSFGLLGETQYFGPGTRLLVL.

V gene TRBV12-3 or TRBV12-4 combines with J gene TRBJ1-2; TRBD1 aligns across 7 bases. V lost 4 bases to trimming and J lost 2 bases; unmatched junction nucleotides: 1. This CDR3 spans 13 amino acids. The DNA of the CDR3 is TGTGCCAGCAGTTCGGGACAGAACTATGGCTACACCTTC. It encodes CASSSGQNYGYTF.

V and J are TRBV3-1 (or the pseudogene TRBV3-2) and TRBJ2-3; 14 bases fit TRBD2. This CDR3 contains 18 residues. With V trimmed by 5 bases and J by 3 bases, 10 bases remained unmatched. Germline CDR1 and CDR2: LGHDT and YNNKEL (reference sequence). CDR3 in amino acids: CASSKARLAGGQTDTQYF. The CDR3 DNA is TGTGCCAGCAGCAAGGCGAGACTAGCGGGGGGGCAGACAGATACGCAGTATTTT.

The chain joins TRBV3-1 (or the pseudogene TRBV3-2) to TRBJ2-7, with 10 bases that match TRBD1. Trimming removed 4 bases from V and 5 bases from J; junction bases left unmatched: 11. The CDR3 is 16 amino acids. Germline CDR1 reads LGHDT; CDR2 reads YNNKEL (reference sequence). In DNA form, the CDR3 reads TGTGCCAGCAGCCCTACCGGGACAGGGGAGGTCAACGAGCAGTACTTC. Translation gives CASSPTGTGEVNEQYF.

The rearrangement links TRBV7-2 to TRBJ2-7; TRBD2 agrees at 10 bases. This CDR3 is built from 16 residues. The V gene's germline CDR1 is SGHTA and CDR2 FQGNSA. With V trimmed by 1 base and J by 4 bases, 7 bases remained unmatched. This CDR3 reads CASSLVASGGIYEQYF. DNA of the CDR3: TGTGCCAGCAGCTTAGTGGCTAGCGGGGGAATATACGAGCAGTACTTC. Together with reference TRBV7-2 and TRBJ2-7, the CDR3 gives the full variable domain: GAGVSQSPSNKVTEKGKDVELRCDPISGHTALYWYRQSLGQGLEFLIYFQGNSAPDKSGLPSDRFSAERTGGSVSTLTIQRTQQEDSAVYLCASSLVASGGIYEQYFGPGTRLTVT.